This T cell receptor beta chain was identified during a study of cytomegalovirus exposure and HLA in healthy donors. Both 60 Vbeta primers and 13 Jbeta primers went into the PCR. Measured with immunoSEQ multiplex PCR; TCRdb has only the in-frame clones, and not every one. The data show 70,000 to 95,000 clones, 80% seen once. This CDR3 spans 15 amino acids. Germline loops: CDR1 MNHNS, CDR2 SASEGT. V was pared by 6 bases and J by 4 bases, with 12 bases of the junction left unmatched. Overall study findings and caveats: A later analysis linked a missense DCLRE1C variant to TCR beta V- and J-gene trimming. Only CMV serostatus was available as immune exposure information. A later analysis associated around 17,000 TCR beta sequences with HLA alleles at a 0.05 false discovery rate.

Of note for this clone: Its antigen is unknown.

The receptor comes from a young man in good health and CMV-seronegative. The specimen was PBMCs. The rearrangement links TRBV6-1 to TRBJ2-7; 7 bases match TRBD1. The CDR3 here is CASRFGTDHFYEQYF. Here the CDR3 DNA reads TGTGCCAGCAGGTTTGGGACAGACCATTTTTACGAGCAGTACTTC.